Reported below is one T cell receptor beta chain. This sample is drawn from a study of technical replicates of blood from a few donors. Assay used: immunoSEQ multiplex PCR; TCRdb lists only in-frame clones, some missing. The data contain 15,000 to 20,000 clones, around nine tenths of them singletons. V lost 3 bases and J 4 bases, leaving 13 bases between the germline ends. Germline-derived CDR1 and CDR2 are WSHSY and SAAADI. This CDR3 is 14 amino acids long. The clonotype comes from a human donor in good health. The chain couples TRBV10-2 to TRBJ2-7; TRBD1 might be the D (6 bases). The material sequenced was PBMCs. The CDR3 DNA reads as TGCGCCAGCAGTGAAAGCTGGGGGCCTTACGAGCAGTACTTC. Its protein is CASSESWGPYEQYF.